A selection of T cell receptor beta chains follows, all from one sample in a study of T-cell memory formation after mild COVID-19. TCRdb redid the calling of the 5' RACE reads with MiXCR, one entry per CDR3 protein. The sample has 350,000 to 550,000 distinct CDR3 sequences, around 17% seen once. Sequences were obtained from PBMCs or a T cell subset sorted from them (not recorded which). Receptor source: a man aged 18-30 years who had mild COVID-19 (a few samples of this study predate the infection). Cell type and time point are not known. The CDR3 runs from the conserved cysteine through the conserved F or W. Each record gives: CDR3 DNA, CDR3 protein, V gene, D gene, clone size, J gene. A D gene is named only where the DNA matches it firmly. Expanded clones get a size class; other rows say once, few or many, or leave the size out.

cdr3_nt: TGTGCCACCTGTCAATCGGAGGGCAGCGAGACCCAGTACTTC
cdr3_aa: CATCQSEGSETQYF
v_call: TRBV3-1
d_call: NA
clone_size: NA
j_call: TRBJ2-5

cdr3_nt: TGTGCCAGCAGCCAAGAAGGCTACTCCTACAATGAGCAGTTCTTC
cdr3_aa: CASSQEGYSYNEQFF
v_call: TRBV4-2
d_call: NA
clone_size: many
j_call: TRBJ2-1

cdr3_nt: TGTGCCAGCAGCGACGAATACAATGAGCAGTTCTTC
cdr3_aa: CASSDEYNEQFF
v_call: TRBV9
d_call: NA
clone_size: NA
j_call: TRBJ2-1

cdr3_nt: TGTGCCAGCAGTACACAGGGTTTCACTGGAAACACCATATATTTT
cdr3_aa: CASSTQGFTGNTIYF
v_call: TRBV12-3/TRBV12-4
d_call: NA
clone_size: few
j_call: TRBJ1-3

cdr3_nt: TGCAGCGTTGAAGGGCTTAACACTGAAGCTTTCTTT
cdr3_aa: CSVEGLNTEAFF
v_call: TRBV29-1
d_call: NA
clone_size: NA
j_call: TRBJ1-1

cdr3_nt: TGCGCCAGCAGCCCGGAGCGGGGGGCCCTGGGGGATACGCAGTATTTT
cdr3_aa: CASSPERGALGDTQYF
v_call: TRBV5-1
d_call: TRBD2
clone_size: NA
j_call: TRBJ2-3

cdr3_nt: TGTGCCAGCAGCTTAAGGCCTAAAGGTCTAAGAGATGGAGAGCAGTTCTTC
cdr3_aa: CASSLRPKGLRDGEQFF
v_call: TRBV7-9
d_call: NA
clone_size: few
j_call: TRBJ2-1

cdr3_nt: TGTGCCAGCAGCCCAAGACAGGGGGCCGGTGCCACTGAAGCTTTCTTT
cdr3_aa: CASSPRQGAGATEAFF
v_call: TRBV7-9
d_call: TRBD1
clone_size: few
j_call: TRBJ1-1

cdr3_nt: TGTGCCAGCAGCTTTATTTTTCCTGAAGCTTTCTTT
cdr3_aa: CASSFIFPEAFF
v_call: TRBV7-9
d_call: NA
clone_size: NA
j_call: TRBJ1-1

cdr3_nt: TGCAGTGGAGATTGGGGGGGAATCGGGAATGAGCAGTTCTTC
cdr3_aa: CSGDWGGIGNEQFF
v_call: TRBV20-1
d_call: TRBD2
clone_size: few
j_call: TRBJ2-1

cdr3_nt: TGTGCCAGCAGAACCTACACAGCCAGCAATCAGCCCCAGCATTTT
cdr3_aa: CASRTYTASNQPQHF
v_call: TRBV6-2/TRBV6-3
d_call: NA
clone_size: NA
j_call: TRBJ1-5